This T cell receptor beta chain stems from a study of blood T cells in healthy people across ages. Deletions cut 2 bases from V and 0 bases from J, with 9 bases between. This CDR3 spans 14 amino acids. CDR1 DFQATT and CDR2 SNEGSKA come from the germline V gene (reference sequence). PCR was performed a second time for about 7 to 12 cycles using a sample-barcoded 5' primer and a J-beta primer mix. Each TCR beta cDNA got a 12-nucleotide random molecular identifier. No fewer than 3 million CDR3-containing paired-end reads came from each sample. TCRdb re-called the 5' RACE reads through MiXCR, storing one row per CDR3 protein. This sample carries more than 700,000 distinct CDR3 sequences, 46% of them seen once, and the ten largest clones take 15% to 20%. Broader study findings: Age advanced and TCR beta diversity per million T cells fell, roughly linearly.

As concerns this clonotype: Its antigen is unidentified.

The sequenced sample was blood. The chain carries TRBV20-1 and TRBJ2-3; maybe TRBD1 (5 bases). The TCR comes from a man of 80 years or more in good health. CDR3 amino acids: CSARKGPSTDTQYF. The CDR3 DNA sequence: TGCAGTGCTAGAAAGGGGCCTAGCACAGATACGCAGTATTTT.